The 14 T cell receptor beta chains in this list originate from one sample, sequenced in a study of identical twins. Using its own MiXCR run on the 5' RACE reads, TCRdb lists one record per CDR3 protein. This repertoire shows 300,000 to 400,000 distinct CDR3 sequences, 7% to 9.5% found once; its top ten account for roughly 8.7%. The material sequenced was naive T cells sorted from blood. The receptor source for this set is a woman aged 50 to 60 in good health.

V and J are TRBV20-1 and TRBJ2-1, with 7 bases identical to TRBD2. The V segment lost 6 bases and the J segment 6 bases; nucleotides outside the gene matches: 11. The CDR3 consists of 14 residues. Looked up from germline, CDR1 is DFQATT and CDR2 is SNEGSKA (reference sequence). The CDR3 DNA reads as TGCAGTGCCCACGCACTAGCGCGAACCAATGAGCAGTTCTTC. It encodes CSAHALARTNEQFF.

The chain is built from TRBV10-3 and TRBJ1-4; maybe TRBD1 (5 bases). V was shortened by 7 bases and J by 8 bases, with 14 bases between the two germline ends. Germline V CDR1 and CDR2: ENHRY, SYGVKD. CDR3 length: 13 residues. The CDR3 region has the DNA TGTGCCATCAAAAGGGACGGGCAGGAAAAACTGTTTTTT. It is translated as CAIKRDGQEKLFF.

V and J are TRBV5-5 and TRBJ2-3; D is possibly TRBD1 or TRBD2 (5 bases each). The V end lost 10 bases, the J end lost 2 bases, and 14 bases lay between the germline ends. The germline CDR1 and CDR2 sequences are SGHKS and YYEKEE (reference sequence). The CDR3 consists of 13 residues. DNA for the CDR3: TGTGCCGGGGGACCCGCTGACACAGATACGCAGTATTTT. Amino acids: CAGGPADTDTQYF.

Concerning this clonotype itself: An end of the junction differs from the germline gene, which may be a read error. The rearrangement links TRBV2 to TRBJ2-1, with D perhaps TRBD2 (7 bases). This CDR3 comprises 11 residues. Germline CDR1 is SNHLY and CDR2 is FYNNEI. The CDR3 region has the DNA TGTGCCAGCAGGGAGGGGGGGATCCCCTCCTTC. Translation: CASREGGIPSF.

There are many counts of this clonotype. As DNA, the CDR3 is TGCAGCGTGAAACCGCAGGGGTTGGGCTACACCTTC. This sequence encodes CSVKPQGLGYTF. V and J are TRBV29-1 and TRBJ1-2; a weak D match, TRBD1 (6 bases). The V gene's germline CDR1 is SQVTM and CDR2 ANQGSEA. This CDR3 is built from 12 residues. Trimming took 6 bases from V and 8 from J, leaving 16 bases between them.

This clonotype was counted only a few times. The chain has TRBV7-6 and TRBJ2-7; 11 nucleotides agree with TRBD2. The V gene end was trimmed by 4 bases and the J gene end by 4 bases; junction bases not matched to a gene: 3. In germline, CDR1 is SGHVS, CDR2 FNYEAQ. The CDR3 contains 14 residues. Written as DNA, the CDR3 is TGTGCCAGCAGCTCCGGGACTAGCGGATACGAGCAGTACGTC. This gives the protein CASSSGTSGYEQYV.

This clonotype came up a few times. The rearrangement joins TRBV5-1 to TRBJ2-5; D might be TRBD1 or TRBD2, each matching 7 bases. Germline CDR1 is SGHRS and CDR2 is YFSETQ. The CDR3 runs 14 residues. V was shortened by 4 bases and J by 5 bases, with 15 bases between the two germline ends. CDR3 amino acids: CASSPGTAGETQYF. In DNA, the CDR3 is TGCGCCAGCAGCCCCGGGACAGCGGGGGAGACCCAGTACTTC.

In this sample, this clonotype turned up a few times. The genes are TRBV19 and TRBJ1-1; 8 bases agree with TRBD1. J gave up 1 base and V 5 bases, and 6 bases lay outside the gene matches. Germline-derived CDR1 and CDR2 are LNHDA and SQIVND (reference sequence). This CDR3 has 15 residues. The CDR3 spells CASSVTGQENTEAFF. CDR3 DNA sequence: TGTGCCAGTAGTGTAACGGGACAGGAGAACACTGAAGCTTTCTTT.

This clonotype was seen more than once but under ten times. V gene TRBV7-9 combines with J gene TRBJ2-1; 13 nucleotides agree with TRBD2. The germline gives CDR1 SEHNR, CDR2 FQNEAQ (reference sequence). This CDR3 comprises 14 residues. V trimming: 11 bases; J trimming: 7 bases; junction bases outside the gene matches: 8. The CDR3 coding sequence is TGTGCCCGACCTTTGGGACTAGCGGGAAATGAGCAGTTCTTC. It codes for CARPLGLAGNEQFF.

This clonotype came up many times. The chain is built from TRBV12-3 or TRBV12-4 and TRBJ1-5; D gene uncertain. The length of the CDR3 is 12 residues. V was trimmed by 6 bases and J by 6 bases, leaving 9 bases between them. The CDR3 here is CASSLGVQPQHF. Here the CDR3 DNA reads TGTGCCAGCAGCCTGGGTGTTCAGCCCCAGCATTTT.

The chain joins TRBV20-1 to TRBJ2-2; D uncertain. The CDR3 has 16 amino acids. Germline-derived CDR1 and CDR2 are DFQATT and SNEGSKA (reference sequence). V lost 0 bases to trimming and J lost 4 bases, with 15 bases between them. The CDR3 coding sequence is TGCAGTGCTAGAGATCGAAGATTTCCTGCCACCGGGGAGCTGTTTTTT. Translating it yields CSARDRRFPATGELFF.

The rearrangement uses TRBV6-5 and TRBJ1-6; D gene ambiguous. V gave up 2 bases and J gave up 10 bases, with 12 bases separating them. The germline V gene encodes CDR1 MNHEY and CDR2 SVGAGI. The CDR3 contains 14 residues. The CDR3 coding sequence is TGTGCCAGCAGTTACCTAGGCCGTAGCTCACCCCTCCACTTT. This codes for CASSYLGRSSPLHF.

This chain joins TRBV12-3 or TRBV12-4 and TRBJ1-1; TRBD1 aligns across 11 bases. J lost 5 bases, V lost 7 bases, and 9 bases had no gene match. CDR3 size: 15 residues. The CDR3 is CASIYGQGALTEAFF. CDR3 DNA sequence: TGTGCCAGCATCTATGGACAGGGGGCGCTTACTGAAGCTTTCTTT.

The sample holds a few counts of this clonotype. V gene TRBV9 combines with J gene TRBJ2-1, with a weak D call TRBD2 (6 bases). This CDR3 spans 17 amino acids. The V gene's germline CDR1 is SGDLS and CDR2 YYNGEE. V lost 6 bases and J lost 5, with 24 bases in between. CDR3 DNA sequence: TGTGCCAGCAACCGAGAATGGAGGGGAACTAGAAACAATGAGCAGTTCTTC. The encoded protein is CASNREWRGTRNNEQFF.